This TCR beta chain was captured by sequencing in a study of T cells after yellow fever vaccination. Overall study findings and caveats: Detected again after the booster were most primary-vaccination clones, at 96% CD4 and approximately 87% CD8.

TCRdb used MiXCR to reprocess the 5' RACE reads, holding one entry per CDR3 protein. The table has hundreds of thousands of distinct CDR3 sequences, over 9% seen once. CDR3 length equals 15 residues. CDR1 SGHTA and CDR2 FQGNSA come from the germline V gene. The ends were cut back, 4 bases at V and 7 bases at J, with 20 bases in the middle. A few counts support this clonotype. The antigen is undetermined. The sample consisted of PBMCs, taken on the day of the yellow fever booster vaccination. The clonotype comes from a man aged 30 to 45 who received the YFV17D yellow fever vaccine. The genes are TRBV7-2 and TRBJ2-7; D is ambiguous. CDR3 protein: CASSSQWASKREQYF. The DNA for the CDR3 is TGTGCCAGCAGCTCCCAGTGGGCCTCTAAAAGGGAGCAGTACTTC.